This T cell receptor (beta chain) originates from a study of T cell responses to AZD1222 COVID-19 vaccine. Notes on this clone: Its antigen is not known.

Only in-frame clones appear in the TCRdb table, and some are missing; sequencing was by immunoSEQ multiplex PCR. The table records 150,000 to 200,000 clones, approximately 93% of them present only once. Germline V gives CDR1 LNHDA, CDR2 SQIVND (reference sequence). V lost 5 bases and J lost 1; bases outside the gene matches: 0. The CDR3 totals 13 residues. The study's findings and limits: White British people made up most donors, females outnumbered males, and clonal diversity was possibly underestimated. Reportedly, close to half of spike-specific TCRs are directed against unmutated variant regions. There were vaccine-associated CD4 TCRs across spike, dominant at 160-218 and 743-854. Baseline antibody screening turned up just six seropositive AZD1222 recipients.

The receptor was isolated from an adult who received the AZD1222 COVID-19 vaccine. The chain has TRBV19 and TRBJ1-1; 8 nucleotides agree with TRBD1. This material consisted of peripheral blood, taken 28 days after the second AZD1222 dose. The CDR3, as DNA: TGTGCCAGTAGTGACAGGGGGAACACTGAAGCTTTCTTT. This encodes CASSDRGNTEAFF.